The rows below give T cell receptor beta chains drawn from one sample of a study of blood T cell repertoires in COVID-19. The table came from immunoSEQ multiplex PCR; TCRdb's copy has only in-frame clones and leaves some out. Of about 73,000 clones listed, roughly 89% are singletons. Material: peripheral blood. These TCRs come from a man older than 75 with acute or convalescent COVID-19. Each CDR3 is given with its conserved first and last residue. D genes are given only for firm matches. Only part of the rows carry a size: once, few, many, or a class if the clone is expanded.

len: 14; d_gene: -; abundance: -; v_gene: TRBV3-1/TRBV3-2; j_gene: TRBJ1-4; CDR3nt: TGTGCCAGCAGCCAAGACCTACTGAGGGGGAAACTGTTTTTT; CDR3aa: CASSQDLLRGKLFF
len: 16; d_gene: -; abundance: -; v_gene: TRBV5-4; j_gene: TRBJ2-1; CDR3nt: TGTGCCAGCAGCTTTAGTCGGTTGAGCTCCTACAATGAGCAGTTCTTC; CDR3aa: CASSFSRLSSYNEQFF
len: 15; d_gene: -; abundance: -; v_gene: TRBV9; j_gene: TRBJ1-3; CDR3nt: TGTGCCAGCAGCGTGGGGGCCCTCTCTGGAAACACCATATATTTT; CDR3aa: CASSVGALSGNTIYF
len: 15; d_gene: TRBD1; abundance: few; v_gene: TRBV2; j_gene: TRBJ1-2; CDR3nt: TGTGCCAGCAGCAGAGAAGGACAGGCGATCTATGGCTACACCTTC; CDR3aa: CASSREGQAIYGYTF
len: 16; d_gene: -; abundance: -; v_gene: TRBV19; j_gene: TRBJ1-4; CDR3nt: TGTGCCAGTAGTATGATGAGCCACTCGCCTAATGAAAAACTGTTTTTT; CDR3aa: CASSMMSHSPNEKLFF
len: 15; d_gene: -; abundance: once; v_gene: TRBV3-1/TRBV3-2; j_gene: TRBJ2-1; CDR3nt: TGTGCCAGCAGCCAGGGACAAAGCTCCTACAATGAGCAGTTCTTC; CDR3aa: CASSQGQSSYNEQFF
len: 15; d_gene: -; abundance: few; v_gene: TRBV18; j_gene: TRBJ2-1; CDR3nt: TGTGCCAGCTCACCTAGGGGTGACTCTTACAATGAGCAGTTCTTC; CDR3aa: CASSPRGDSYNEQFF
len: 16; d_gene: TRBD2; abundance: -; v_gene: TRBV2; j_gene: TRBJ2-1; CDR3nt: TGTGCCAGCAGTGAAGTCCAGCGGGACGACTACAATGAGCAGTTCTTC; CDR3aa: CASSEVQRDDYNEQFF
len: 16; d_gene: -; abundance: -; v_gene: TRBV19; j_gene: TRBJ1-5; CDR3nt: TGTGCCAGTAGTCTCACCCTGGGAGGTAGCAATCAGCCCCAGCATTTT; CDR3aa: CASSLTLGGSNQPQHF
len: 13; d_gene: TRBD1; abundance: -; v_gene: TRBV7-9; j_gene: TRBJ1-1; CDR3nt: TGTGCCAGCAGCTGGGGACAGCACACTGAAGCTTTCTTT; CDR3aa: CASSWGQHTEAFF
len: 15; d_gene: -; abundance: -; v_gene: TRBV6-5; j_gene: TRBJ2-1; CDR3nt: TGTGCCAGCAGTTACGAGCAGGATTTCAACAATGAGCAGTTCTTC; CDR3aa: CASSYEQDFNNEQFF
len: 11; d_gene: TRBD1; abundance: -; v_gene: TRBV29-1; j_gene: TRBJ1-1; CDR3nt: TGCAGCGTTGGCAGGGGGACTGAAGCTTTCTTT; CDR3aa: CSVGRGTEAFF
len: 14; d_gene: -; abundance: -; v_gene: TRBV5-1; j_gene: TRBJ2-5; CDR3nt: TGCGCCAGCAGCTGGGCAGGGGCAGGGGAGACCCAGTACTTC; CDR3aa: CASSWAGAGETQYF
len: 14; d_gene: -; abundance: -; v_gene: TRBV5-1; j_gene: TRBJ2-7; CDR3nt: TGCGCCAGCAGCTATGGGACTTCGTCCTACGAGCAGTACTTC; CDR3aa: CASSYGTSSYEQYF
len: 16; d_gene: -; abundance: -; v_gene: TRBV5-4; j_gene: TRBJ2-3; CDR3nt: TGTGCCAGCAGCTGGGGCGGGGGCCTCAGCACAGATACGCAGTATTTT; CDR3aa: CASSWGGGLSTDTQYF
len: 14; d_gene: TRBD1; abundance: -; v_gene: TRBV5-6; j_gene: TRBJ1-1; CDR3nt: TGTGCCAGCAGAGAGGGGGCGGTGAACACTGAAGCTTTCTTT; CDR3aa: CASREGAVNTEAFF
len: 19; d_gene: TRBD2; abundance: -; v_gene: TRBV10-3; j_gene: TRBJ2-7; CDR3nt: TGTGCCATCAGTGAGTCGACTCTAGCGGGGGGGCCTCGAACCTACGAGCAGTACTTC; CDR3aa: CAISESTLAGGPRTYEQYF
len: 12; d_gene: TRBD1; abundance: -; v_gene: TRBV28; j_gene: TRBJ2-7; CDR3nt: TGTGCCAGCAAGACGACAGGGTACGAGCAGTACTTC; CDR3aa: CASKTTGYEQYF
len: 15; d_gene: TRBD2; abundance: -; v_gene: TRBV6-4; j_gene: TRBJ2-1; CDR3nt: TGTGCCAGCAGTCTGGAAGCGGGAGTGGGAAATGAGCAGTTCTTC; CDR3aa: CASSLEAGVGNEQFF
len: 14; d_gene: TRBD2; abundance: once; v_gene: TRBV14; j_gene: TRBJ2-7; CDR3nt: TGTGCCAGCAGCCAAGGGACTAGCAGCTACGAGCAGTACTTC; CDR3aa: CASSQGTSSYEQYF